Listed here are 14 T cell receptor beta chains from one sample, sequenced in a study of graft-versus-host responses after intestinal transplantation (dated by TCRdb to the early 2020s). The library was built by means of the immunoSEQ multiplex PCR assay. TCRdb holds this immuneACCESS table with in-frame rearrangements only. Some clones are missing; in checked studies, unresolved V genes explain under half, and the rest has no known cause. For this sample the table gives tens of thousands of clones, of which 90% to 95% were detected only once. The ten largest clonotypes hold around 0.23% of the sample. In the paper's terms, the time point label means: cells obtained before transplantation from donor or recipient. These receptors are not linked to any known antigen. Specimen: unstimulated CD8+ T cells sorted from spleen or lymph node cells, collected before transplant. These receptor sequences come from a human donor who was the organ donor for an intestinal transplant.

This clone was recorded only once. The chain employs TRBV5-6 and TRBJ2-1, with 10 bases lining up with TRBD1. Germline assignment: CDR1 SGHDT and CDR2 YYEEEE. Trimming removed 2 bases from V and 8 bases from J; junction bases left unmatched: 13. The length of the CDR3 is 17 residues. The CDR3 nucleotides are TGTGCCAGCAGCTTAACATTCCGGGACAGGGGTGTGGATGAGCAGTTCTTC. It yields the protein CASSLTFRDRGVDEQFF.

The chain uses TRBV11-2 and TRBJ2-3; no reliable D call. The CDR3 totals 13 residues. Between the trimmed V and J ends, which lost 3 bases and 2 bases, there was a span of 6 bases. Germline V gene lookup returns CDR1 SGHAT and CDR2 FQNNGV. CDR3 in DNA: TGTGCCAGCAGCTTGGGGTACACAGATACGCAGTATTTT. It is translated as CASSLGYTDTQYF.

The V and J genes are TRBV27 and TRBJ2-2; 7 positions agree with TRBD2. The CDR3 loop spans 16 amino acids. The V gene's germline CDR1 is MNHEY and CDR2 SMNVEV (reference sequence). V shed 6 bases and J 5 bases; nucleotides not matched to a gene: 12. This chain's CDR3 is CASSPGGSGVTGELFF. CDR3 bases: TGTGCCAGCAGCCCGGGGGGTAGCGGAGTAACCGGGGAGCTGTTTTTT.

This clone was seen just once. The chain carries TRBV11-2 and TRBJ1-1; 10 nucleotides align to TRBD1. J was trimmed by 4 bases and V by 0 bases; bases with no gene match: 8. This CDR3 region has 17 residues. Germline V lookup: CDR1 SGHAT, CDR2 FQNNGV. CDR3 nucleotides: TGTGCCAGCAGCTTAGAGGGGGGACAGGGGAAGGGCACTGAAGCTTTCTTT. Protein product: CASSLEGGQGKGTEAFF.

The chain joins TRBV5-8 to TRBJ2-3; 9 bases are shared with TRBD1. This CDR3 region has 15 residues. Germline V gene sequence: CDR1 SGHTS, CDR2 YDEGEE. After removal of 6 bases from V and 0 bases from J, the junction contained 5 bases not matched to a gene. DNA for the CDR3: TGTGCCAGCACCCGAGGACAGGGGAGCACAGATACGCAGTATTTT. Its translation: CASTRGQGSTDTQYF.

The V and J genes are TRBV11-3 and TRBJ1-1; 7 positions match TRBD1. CDR3 length equals 14 residues. Losses at the gene ends were 5 bases for V and 5 bases for J; bases not matched to a gene: 8. The germline gives CDR1 SGHNT, CDR2 YENEEA. The CDR3 coding sequence is TGTGCCAGCAGCGAAAGGGGGCTCGGAACTGAAGCTTTCTTT. This sequence encodes CASSERGLGTEAFF.

The chain links TRBV6-5 to TRBJ2-1; D remains unclear. CDR3 length: 13 amino acids. V lost 3 bases and J lost 4, with 7 bases in between. CDR1 is MNHEY, CDR2 SVGAGI, per germline. In nucleotides, the CDR3 is TGTGCCAGCAGTTATAGTACGTACAATGAGCAGTTCTTC. Its protein product is CASSYSTYNEQFF.

This sequence joins TRBV5-1 and TRBJ2-5; D gene unclear. Germline CDR1 is SGHRS and CDR2 is YFSETQ. There are 17 residues in the CDR3. V lost 0 bases and J lost 4, with 19 bases in between. DNA for the CDR3: TGCGCCAGCAGCTTGGTTCACTTGGACCCGACTCGAGAGACCCAGTACTTC. Translated: CASSLVHLDPTRETQYF.

This rearrangement joins TRBV9 to TRBJ2-7; a weak D match, TRBD1 (5 bases). Germline V CDR1 and CDR2: SGDLS, YYNGEE. Trimming pared 4 bases from V and 2 bases from J, leaving 16 bases between. This CDR3 comprises 15 residues. The CDR3 nucleotides read TGTGCCAGCAGCCAGCAGTCAGGGCCTGCCTACGAGCAGTACTTC. Protein: CASSQQSGPAYEQYF.

This clone was seen once. The chain links TRBV19 to TRBJ1-6; possible D gene TRBD1, 6 bases. This CDR3 is built from 17 residues. CDR1 and CDR2 from the germline V gene are LNHDA and SQIVND (reference sequence). V shed 1 base and J shed 5 bases, with 15 bases lying between them. Here the CDR3 DNA reads TGTGCCAGTAGTATAGCCCCCGCGGGGGCGAATAATTCACCCCTCCACTTT. Translation: CASSIAPAGANNSPLHF.

The V gene is TRBV7-3, the J gene TRBJ2-7; TRBD1 matches 9 bases. The germline V gene has CDR1 SGHTA and CDR2 FQGTGA. J gave up 5 bases and V 10 bases, and 15 bases lay outside the gene matches. The CDR3 is made up of 15 amino acids. CDR3 bases: TGTGCCATCTCCGCTACAGGGGGCATAGCGCACGAGCAGTACTTC. Encoded protein: CAISATGGIAHEQYF.

The V gene is TRBV7-9, the J gene TRBJ2-3; D uncertain. Germline V CDR1 and CDR2: SEHNR, FQNEAQ (reference sequence). V lost 1 base and J lost 6, with 8 bases in between. There are 13 residues in the CDR3. For the CDR3, the DNA is TGTGCCAGCAGCTTAGAAAGTCTCGATACGCAGTATTTT. It codes for CASSLESLDTQYF.

The chain is built from TRBV19 and TRBJ2-1; no clear D. V was cut by 5 bases and J by 4 bases, with 6 bases left in between. CDR1 LNHDA and CDR2 SQIVND come from the germline V gene (reference sequence). The CDR3 has 12 residues. CDR3 in DNA: TGTGCCAGTAGTGTATATTACAATGAGCAGTTCTTC. This encodes CASSVYYNEQFF.

This clone was picked up one time. This chain connects TRBV5-4 to TRBJ2-1; D not resolved. The CDR3 spans 15 residues. Trimming shortened V by 2 bases and J by 1 base, and 10 bases separated the two germline ends. Germline V gene lookup returns CDR1 SGHNT and CDR2 YYREEE (reference sequence). CDR3 sequence (DNA): TGTGCCAGCAGCTTCGCGCACAGTTCCTACAATGAGCAGTTCTTC. This translates into CASSFAHSSYNEQFF.